Below are 27 T cell receptor beta chains sequenced from a single sample in a study of CD8 T cells in Susac syndrome. It was with random hexamers that 0.5 to 1 ug RNA was reverse transcribed. TCRdb used MiXCR to reprocess the immunoSEQ multiplex PCR reads, holding one entry per CDR3 protein. Of 300,000 to 350,000 distinct CDR3 sequences in the sample, about 91% were seen once. The sample was CD4+ T cells from PBMCs. The receptors originated from a human donor with multiple sclerosis.

The gene calls are TRBV7-3 and TRBJ1-1; no firm D call. CDR3 length: 15 amino acids. The germline V gene encodes CDR1 SGHTA and CDR2 FQGTGA. With 5 bases removed from V and 1 base from J, the gap between germline ends came to 14 bases. The CDR3 reads CASSPQPVPNTEAFF. The DNA for the CDR3 is TGTGCCAGCAGCCCCCAACCTGTACCGAACACTGAAGCTTTCTTT.

The rearrangement joins TRBV11-3 to TRBJ2-1; either TRBD1 or TRBD2 may supply D (5 bases each). The CDR3 totals 16 residues. Deletions cut 0 bases from V and 13 bases from J, with 22 bases between. The germline CDR1 and CDR2 sequences are SGHNT and YENEEA. CDR3 nucleotides: TGTGCCAGCAGCTTAGATCTGGTTCGGTCTCCCGGGGACCAGTTCTTC. Amino acid sequence: CASSLDLVRSPGDQFF.

The chain combines TRBV20-1 with TRBJ1-2, with D unresolved. V was clipped by 0 bases and J by 1 base, with 18 bases between them. CDR3 size: 17 residues. Germline V gene data show CDR1 as DFQATT and CDR2 as SNEGSKA (reference sequence). CDR3 protein: CSARDKAFLGVNYGYTF. The CDR3 DNA reads as TGCAGTGCTAGAGATAAGGCATTCTTAGGAGTTAACTATGGCTACACCTTC.

V is TRBV9 and J is TRBJ2-6; no reliable D call. V was trimmed by 1 base and J by 4 bases, leaving 12 bases between them. This CDR3 comprises 16 residues. Per the germline V gene, CDR1 is SGDLS and CDR2 is YYNGEE. Here the CDR3 DNA reads TGTGCCAGCAGCGTATATGGATTGGGGGGGGCCAACGTCCTGACTTTC. The encoded protein is CASSVYGLGGANVLTF.

The J gene is TRBJ2-1, the V gene TRBV29-1; no clear D gene. CDR3 size: 16 residues. V was pared by 0 bases and J by 8 bases, with 20 bases between. The V gene's germline CDR1 is SQVTM and CDR2 ANQGSEA. The CDR3 loop reads CSVEDGGLSSLHEQFF. CDR3 nucleotides: TGCAGCGTTGAAGATGGCGGCCTCTCTTCATTGCATGAGCAGTTCTTC.

The chain links TRBV2 to TRBJ1-5; tentative D call: TRBD1 (5 bases). This CDR3 region has 15 residues. With 5 bases removed from V and 6 bases from J, the gap between germline ends came to 17 bases. The germline gives CDR1 SNHLY, CDR2 FYNNEI. CDR3 nucleotides: TGTGCCAGCAGTCCTGACAGCCTACGGTTTCAGCCCCAGCATTTT. Translation gives CASSPDSLRFQPQHF.

The V and J genes are TRBV7-3 and TRBJ1-2; D is undetermined. Trimming stripped 5 bases from V and 5 bases from J, with 12 bases between. This CDR3 region has 13 residues. The germline V gene has CDR1 SGHTA and CDR2 FQGTGA. The DNA of the CDR3 is TGTGCCAGCAGCCCCTCTTCCGGGTATGGCTACACCTTC. Translation gives CASSPSSGYGYTF.

This clonotype appeared a single time. The chain is built from TRBV7-9 and TRBJ1-3, with D unresolved. This CDR3 is built from 15 residues. Germline V gives CDR1 SEHNR, CDR2 FQNEAQ (reference sequence). Between the trimmed V and J ends, which lost 2 bases and 3 bases, there was a span of 11 bases. CDR3 in DNA: TGTGCCAGCAGCTTATTGTCCTCAAGTGGAAACACCATATATTTT. Its protein product is CASSLLSSSGNTIYF.

The chain couples TRBV3-1 to TRBJ2-3; no definite D call. V lost 1 base and J 2 bases, leaving 4 bases between the germline ends. Germline-derived CDR1 and CDR2 are LGHDT and YNNKEL (reference sequence). This CDR3 spans 13 amino acids. This CDR3 is CASSQVLTDTQYF. The CDR3 DNA is TGTGCCAGCAGCCAAGTCCTCACAGATACGCAGTATTTT.

This clonotype occurred once. This rearrangement joins TRBV27 to TRBJ2-3; the match to TRBD1 covers 7 bases. CDR1 MNHEY and CDR2 SMNVEV come from the germline V gene (reference sequence). This CDR3 region has 13 residues. V lost 6 bases to trimming and J lost 4 bases; unmatched junction nucleotides: 4. The DNA of the CDR3 is TGTGCCAGCAGGACAGGGAGCGCAGATACGCAGTATTTT. The encoded protein is CASRTGSADTQYF.

This chain links TRBV7-3 with TRBJ2-2; 11 positions agree with TRBD2. Germline CDR1 and CDR2: SGHTA and FQGTGA. Trimming cost V 1 base and J 0 bases; bases outside gene matches: 4. The length of the CDR3 is 18 residues. The CDR3 coding sequence is TGTGCCAGCAGCTTAAGTACTAGCGGGGGCCCGAACACCGGGGAGCTGTTTTTT. Its translation is CASSLSTSGGPNTGELFF.

This clonotype appeared a single time. The chain combines TRBV5-6 with TRBJ2-7; maybe TRBD2 (6 bases). Germline V gene data show CDR1 as SGHDT and CDR2 as YYEEEE. The CDR3 totals 14 residues. V was clipped by 1 base and J by 3 bases, with 11 bases between them. As DNA, the CDR3 is TGTGCCAGCAGCTTGTCCGGGAGTGACTACGAGCAGTACTTC. Amino acids: CASSLSGSDYEQYF.

In its sample, this clonotype was seen once. The genes are TRBV7-9 and TRBJ2-1; D gene ambiguous. CDR1 is SEHNR and CDR2 is FQNEAQ in the germline V gene (reference sequence). The CDR3 has 14 residues. V shed 6 bases and J shed 5 bases, with 14 bases lying between them. The CDR3 loop reads CASRNSFAHNEQFF. The CDR3 region has the DNA TGTGCCAGCAGGAATTCCTTTGCCCACAATGAGCAGTTCTTC.

This chain connects TRBV5-1 to TRBJ1-2; D gene ambiguous. Germline V CDR1 and CDR2: SGHRS, YFSETQ. The V gene lost 0 bases and the J gene lost 4 bases, with 13 bases spanning the gap. CDR3 length: 15 residues. CDR3 DNA sequence: TGCGCCAGCAGCTTGGAGACCACCCTTACCTATGGCTACACCTTC. It is translated as CASSLETTLTYGYTF.

This clonotype was seen only once. The chain recombines TRBV6-1 with TRBJ1-5; 7 nucleotides line up with TRBD1. CDR1 and CDR2 (germline): MNHNS, SASEGT. The CDR3 runs 16 residues. The J segment lost 3 bases and the V segment lost 3 bases, leaving 8 bases of the junction unmatched. Here the CDR3 reads CASSETGPLPNQPQHF. The CDR3 DNA sequence: TGTGCCAGCAGTGAGACAGGGCCGTTACCCAATCAGCCCCAGCATTTT.

The rearrangement joins TRBV5-6 to TRBJ2-1; perhaps TRBD2 as D (5 bases). Germline V gene sequence: CDR1 SGHDT, CDR2 YYEEEE. Deletions cut 4 bases from V and 6 bases from J, with 14 bases between. CDR3 length equals 14 residues. The CDR3 bases are TGTGCCAGCAGCAGACCCCGGGCGGGCAATGAGCAGTTCTTC. This codes for CASSRPRAGNEQFF.

The chain has TRBV3-1 and TRBJ1-5; the D gene is possibly TRBD1 (6 bases). The CDR3 spans 15 residues. V was cut by 4 bases and J by 7 bases, with 17 bases left in between. Germline CDR1 reads LGHDT; CDR2 reads YNNKEL (reference sequence). The CDR3 sequence is CASSPRSGDNQPQHF. The CDR3 coding sequence is TGTGCCAGCAGCCCCCGATCGGGGGACAACCAGCCCCAGCATTTT.

This rearrangement joins TRBV19 to TRBJ2-5; 8 bases align to TRBD1. This CDR3 contains 15 residues. V lost 5 bases and J lost 3; bases outside the gene matches: 8. Per the germline V gene, CDR1 is LNHDA and CDR2 is SQIVND (reference sequence). The DNA for the CDR3 is TGTGCCAGTAGTTCACCGACAGGGGTGGAAGAGACCCAGTACTTC. Amino acid sequence: CASSSPTGVEETQYF. Full variable domain (rest looked up from reference TRBV19 and TRBJ2-5): DGGITQSPKYLFRKEGQNVTLSCEQNLNHDAMYWYRQDPGQGLRLIYYSQIVNDFQKGDIAEGYSVSREKKESFPLTVTSAQKNPTAFYLCASSSPTGVEETQYFGPGTRLLVL.

The rearrangement links TRBV5-1 to TRBJ1-5; 12 bases agree with TRBD1. V lost 5 bases to trimming and J lost 7 bases; unmatched junction nucleotides: 4. The CDR3 extends over 14 amino acids. Germline V gene sequence: CDR1 SGHRS, CDR2 YFSETQ. The CDR3 protein is CASSTGTGGQPQHF. The CDR3 region has the DNA TGCGCCAGCAGTACCGGGACAGGGGGCCAGCCCCAGCATTTT.

The rearrangement uses TRBV12-3 or TRBV12-4 and TRBJ2-5, with 8 bases identical to TRBD1. The CDR3 consists of 15 residues. The V gene end was trimmed by 1 base and the J gene end by 0 bases; junction bases not matched to a gene: 1. For the CDR3, the DNA is TGTGCCAGCAGTTTAGGGGGACAGGACCAAGAGACCCAGTACTTC. Residues: CASSLGGQDQETQYF.

This chain joins TRBV3-1 and TRBJ2-1; D remains unclear. Trimming took off 1 base at V and 0 bases at J, with 7 bases between the two ends. The CDR3 is 15 amino acids. Germline lookup yields CDR1 LGHDT and CDR2 YNNKEL (reference sequence). The CDR3 sequence is CASSQGSSSYNEQFF. In DNA, the CDR3 is TGTGCCAGCAGCCAAGGCTCAAGCTCCTACAATGAGCAGTTCTTC.

The gene calls are TRBV27 and TRBJ1-1; D unresolved. The V gene lost 5 bases and the J gene lost 0 bases, with 10 bases spanning the gap. The germline V gene has CDR1 MNHEY and CDR2 SMNVEV (reference sequence). The CDR3 is 14 amino acids. CDR3 sequence: CASSLLDLNTEAFF. The CDR3 coding sequence is TGTGCCAGCAGTCTACTGGACCTGAACACTGAAGCTTTCTTT.

This chain connects TRBV4-1 to TRBJ1-1; D is unresolved. Germline V lookup: CDR1 MGHRA, CDR2 YSYEKL. The CDR3 has 13 residues. The V end lost 3 bases, the J end lost 4 bases, and 9 bases lay between the germline ends. CDR3 sequence (DNA): TGCGCCAGCAGCCAGGGTCACGGCACTGAAGCTTTCTTT. Its protein product is CASSQGHGTEAFF.

The chain combines TRBV19 with TRBJ2-5, with 7 nucleotides matching TRBD1. Germline values: CDR1 LNHDA, CDR2 SQIVND (reference sequence). The CDR3 extends over 15 amino acids. With 6 bases clipped from V and 3 bases from J, the junction kept 10 bases outside the gene matches. In DNA, the CDR3 is TGTGCCAGTAGGCCTCGGGACAGAACAAAAGAGACCCAGTACTTC. Translating it yields CASRPRDRTKETQYF.

The rearrangement links TRBV18 to TRBJ1-1; the match to TRBD1 covers 7 bases. Per the germline V gene, CDR1 is KGHSH and CDR2 is LQKENI. Losses at the gene ends were 0 bases for V and 4 bases for J; bases not matched to a gene: 5. The CDR3 runs 15 residues. Written as DNA, the CDR3 is TGTGCCAGCTCACCACCAGGGGCAGGGGGCACTGAAGCTTTCTTT. It translates to CASSPPGAGGTEAFF. Drawing the rest from reference TRBV18 and TRBJ1-1, the complete variable domain is NAGVMQNPRHLVRRRGQEARLRCSPMKGHSHVYWYRQLPEEGLKFMVYLQKENIIDESGMPKERFSAEFPKEGPSILRIQQVVRGDSAAYFCASSPPGAGGTEAFFGQGTRLTVV.

The CDR3 loop reads CASSVSRGLTEAFF. The CDR3 DNA follows: TGCGCCAGCAGTGTTTCGAGGGGCCTAACTGAAGCTTTCTTT. The rearrangement uses TRBV10-1 and TRBJ1-1; weak D call: TRBD1 (5 bases). This CDR3 comprises 14 residues. Trimming left V 4 bases short and J 5 bases short, with 14 bases between. Germline CDR1 is WNHNN and CDR2 is SYGVQD (reference sequence).

The chain carries TRBV27 and TRBJ1-1; 8 bases are a match to TRBD1. The CDR3 is 15 amino acids. Losses at the gene ends were 8 bases for V and 0 bases for J; bases not matched to a gene: 8. Germline lookup yields CDR1 MNHEY and CDR2 SMNVEV (reference sequence). The CDR3 DNA sequence: TGTGCCAGCGGCCTGACAGGGGCCATGAACACTGAAGCTTTCTTT. Protein product: CASGLTGAMNTEAFF.